This T cell receptor beta chain was recovered during a study of T cell responses to AZD1222 COVID-19 vaccine. V lost 6 bases and J lost 5, with 16 bases in between. The CDR3 totals 14 residues. Germline V CDR1 and CDR2: MNHEY, SMNVEV (reference sequence). Study results and caveats: Two AZD1222 administrations were followed by greater Spike-specific TCR breadth and depth. Donors were mostly white British, more females; clonal diversity possibly underestimated.

Here immunoSEQ multiplex PCR was the method, and the copy in TCRdb shows in-frame clones only, minus some. The table lists around 180,000 clones, 85% to 95% of them singletons, with roughly a tenth in the top ten. With regard to this clone: What it binds is not known.

The receptor's source is an adult in good health. V usage is TRBV27 and J usage is TRBJ1-1; D unclear. Sequencing was performed on peripheral blood, taken on day 0 of AZD1222 vaccination. The CDR3 loop reads CASRGMTWGTEAFF. As DNA, the CDR3 is TGTGCCAGCAGAGGTATGACCTGGGGAACTGAAGCTTTCTTT.